What follows is one TCR beta chain and its context. This sample stems from a study of blood T cell repertoires in COVID-19. Study overall: Sources were T cells, B-cell-depleted T cells, or PBMCs; the material itself was cDNA or gDNA.

Per the study methods: Reference gene primers were amplified, and this amplification served to estimate nucleated cell counts. Libraries were prepared by immunoSEQ multiplex PCR; TCRdb keeps only in-frame clonotypes and omits some of them. D and trimming were read from the DNA, whereas the V and J calls and clone size are those reported in that table. The table shows approximately 240,000 clones, with around 85% occurring only once. All enrollees were roughly 18 to 89 years old and from about two dozen US areas. Allocation to cohorts depended on clinical history reported by the participants. The J segment lost 0 bases and the V segment lost 7 bases, leaving 5 bases of the junction unmatched. CDR3 length: 15 amino acids. Germline assignment: CDR1 MNHEY and CDR2 SVGAGI.

This chain links TRBV6-5 with TRBJ2-1; 8 nucleotides match TRBD1. The receptor was isolated from a woman between 45 and 60 years old in a cohort exposed to, infected with or recovered from COVID-19 (not recorded which). Sequenced input: PBMCs or T cells enriched from blood (not recorded which). The CDR3 loop reads CASNRGSHSYNEQFF. CDR3 nucleotide sequence: TGTGCCAGCAACAGGGGGAGTCACTCCTACAATGAGCAGTTCTTC.